These T cell receptor beta chains were read from a single sample in a study of identical twins. From the 5' RACE reads, TCRdb called clonotypes with MiXCR, one entry per CDR3 protein. The sample includes 400,000 to 500,000 distinct CDR3 sequences, around 20% seen only once; the top ten take 12%. The sequenced sample consisted of naive T cells sorted from blood. All receptors derive from a man aged 45 to 65 in good health. The conserved cysteine and the conserved F or W are not part of the CDR3 here. Each record gives: CDR3 length, J gene, V gene, CDR3 protein.

>11|TRBJ2-1|TRBV7-3
ASSPWGLNEQF
>11|TRBJ2-5|TRBV10-3
ATAEGIIETQY
>16|TRBJ2-3|TRBV4-3
ASSQVWLRGEGTDTQY
>13|TRBJ2-3|TRBV4-3
ASSQRTGSTDTQY
>15|TRBJ1-5|TRBV6-5
ASSYSINRAGNQPQH
>13|TRBJ2-1|TRBV10-3
AIKPGLAGNNEQF
>15|TRBJ2-1|TRBV4-3
ASSHRGTGGDYNEQF
>14|TRBJ2-1|TRBV5-1
ASSLARTSGGNEQF
>11|TRBJ2-7|TRBV29-1
SVDLGGPYEQY
>13|TRBJ2-3|TRBV7-9
ASSLTSGNVGTQY
>12|TRBJ2-7|TRBV29-1
SVVLAAISYEQY